This paragraph covers one T cell receptor beta chain sequence. Its specificity is unknown. The sample comes from a study of beta chain features in type 1 diabetes. This CDR3 has 13 residues. V gave up 2 bases and J gave up 0 bases, with 5 bases separating them. CDR1 and CDR2 (germline): GTSNPN, SVGIG (reference sequence). Study-level points and caveats: A potential PCR bias toward shorter templates would be equal in patient and control samples. Highly expressing activated T cells could be over-counted with a cDNA template.

All of the isolated RNA was reverse transcribed, so expressed TCRB transcripts were sequenced. The assay was immunoSEQ multiplex PCR, and TCRdb's table has in-frame clones only and misses some. The repertoire holds roughly 400,000 clones, with over 11% as singletons. Sequenced material: naive CD4+ T cells from blood. The rearrangement uses TRBV30 and TRBJ1-5; no reliable D call. This TCR was recovered from a man aged 25 to 45 in good health. The DNA for the CDR3 is TGTGCCTGGAGTAGTCATAGCAATCAGCCCCAGCATTTT. This translates into CAWSSHSNQPQHF.